This T cell receptor beta chain emerged from a study of blood T cell repertoires in COVID-19. Study overall: The study drew acute and convalescent COVID-19 samples from the United States, Italy and Spain. From T cells, B-cell-depleted T cells, or PBMCs came the material, which was cDNA or gDNA.

Germline lookup yields CDR1 GTSNPN and CDR2 SVGIG (reference sequence). The CDR3 contains 13 residues. Authors' data handling: Amplification with reference gene primers provided the estimates of nucleated cell counts. Method: immunoSEQ multiplex PCR; TCRdb's copy keeps in-frame clones and lacks some. Clonal size and the V and J genes are those of that table, whereas D and trimming came from the DNA. The sample records 100,000 to 150,000 clones, about four fifths being singletons. The specimen was peripheral blood. This sequence joins TRBV30 and TRBJ1-2; D may be TRBD1 (5 bases). The receptor was derived from a woman aged 55-70 years with acute or convalescent COVID-19. CDR3 residues: CAVRVPANYGYTF. For the CDR3, the DNA is TGTGCAGTCAGGGTACCGGCTAACTATGGCTACACCTTC.